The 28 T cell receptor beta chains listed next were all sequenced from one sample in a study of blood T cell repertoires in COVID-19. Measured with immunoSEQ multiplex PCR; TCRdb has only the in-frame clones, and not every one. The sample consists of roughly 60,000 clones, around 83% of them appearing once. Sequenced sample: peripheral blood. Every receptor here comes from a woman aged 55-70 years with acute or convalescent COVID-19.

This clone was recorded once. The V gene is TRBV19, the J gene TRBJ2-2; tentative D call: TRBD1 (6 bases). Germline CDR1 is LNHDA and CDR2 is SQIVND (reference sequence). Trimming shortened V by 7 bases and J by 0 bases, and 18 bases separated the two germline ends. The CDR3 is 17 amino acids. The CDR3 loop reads CASTSFYGGANTGELFF. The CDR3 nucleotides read TGTGCCAGTACTTCATTTTATGGGGGCGCGAACACCGGGGAGCTGTTTTTT.

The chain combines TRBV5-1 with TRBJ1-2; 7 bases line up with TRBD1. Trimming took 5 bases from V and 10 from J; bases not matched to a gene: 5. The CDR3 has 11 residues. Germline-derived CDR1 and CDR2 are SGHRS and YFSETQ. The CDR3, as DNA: TGCGCCAGCAGGGGACAGTTGGACTACACCTTC. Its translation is CASRGQLDYTF.

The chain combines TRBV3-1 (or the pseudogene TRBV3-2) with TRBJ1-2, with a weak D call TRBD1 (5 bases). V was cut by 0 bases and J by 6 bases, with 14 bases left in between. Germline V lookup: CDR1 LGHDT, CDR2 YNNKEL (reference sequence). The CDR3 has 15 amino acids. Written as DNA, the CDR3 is TGTGCCAGCAGCCAAGATTCTAAGGGGTGGAATGGCTACACCTTC. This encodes CASSQDSKGWNGYTF.

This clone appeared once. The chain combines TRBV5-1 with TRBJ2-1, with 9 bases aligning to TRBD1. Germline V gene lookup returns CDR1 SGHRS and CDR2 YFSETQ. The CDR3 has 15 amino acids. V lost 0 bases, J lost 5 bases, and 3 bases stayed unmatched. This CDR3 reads CASSLGGQGHNEQFF. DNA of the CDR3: TGCGCCAGCAGCTTGGGGGGACAGGGTCACAATGAGCAGTTCTTC.

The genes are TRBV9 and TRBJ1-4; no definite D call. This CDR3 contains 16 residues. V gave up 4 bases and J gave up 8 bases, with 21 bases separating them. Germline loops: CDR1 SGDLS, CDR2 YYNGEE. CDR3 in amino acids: CASSTLSVAGREKLFF. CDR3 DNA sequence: TGTGCCAGCAGCACCCTTTCGGTGGCTGGGAGGGAAAAACTGTTTTTT.

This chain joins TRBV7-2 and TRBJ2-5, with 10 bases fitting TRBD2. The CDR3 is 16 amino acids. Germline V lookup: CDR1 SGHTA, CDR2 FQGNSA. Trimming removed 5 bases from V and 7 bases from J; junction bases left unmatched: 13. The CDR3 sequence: CASSLGLAGVVGTQYF. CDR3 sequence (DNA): TGTGCCAGCAGCCTAGGGCTAGCGGGGGTGGTGGGGACCCAGTACTTC. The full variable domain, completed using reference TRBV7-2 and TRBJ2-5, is GAGVSQSPSNKVTEKGKDVELRCDPISGHTALYWYRQSLGQGLEFLIYFQGNSAPDKSGLPSDRFSAERTGGSVSTLTIQRTQQEDSAVYLCASSLGLAGVVGTQYFGPGTRLLVL.

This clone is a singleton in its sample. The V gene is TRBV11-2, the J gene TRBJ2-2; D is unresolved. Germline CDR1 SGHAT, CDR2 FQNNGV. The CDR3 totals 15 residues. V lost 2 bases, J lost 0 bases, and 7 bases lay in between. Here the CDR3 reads CASSLLAANTGELFF. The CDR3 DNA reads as TGTGCCAGCAGCTTACTGGCAGCGAACACCGGGGAGCTGTTTTTT.

The CDR3 DNA sequence: TGTGCCAGCAGCTTATGGGGGGTCAGGGGGTTCATGAACACTGAAGCTTTCTTT. It encodes CASSLWGVRGFMNTEAFF. V and J are TRBV7-2 and TRBJ1-1; 7 nucleotides line up with TRBD1. V lost 2 bases to trimming and J lost 0 bases; unmatched junction nucleotides: 12. Germline loops: CDR1 SGHTA, CDR2 FQGNSA. CDR3 length equals 18 residues. The full variable domain, completed using reference TRBV7-2 and TRBJ1-1, is GAGVSQSPSNKVTEKGKDVELRCDPISGHTALYWYRQSLGQGLEFLIYFQGNSAPDKSGLPSDRFSAERTGGSVSTLTIQRTQQEDSAVYLCASSLWGVRGFMNTEAFFGQGTRLTVV.

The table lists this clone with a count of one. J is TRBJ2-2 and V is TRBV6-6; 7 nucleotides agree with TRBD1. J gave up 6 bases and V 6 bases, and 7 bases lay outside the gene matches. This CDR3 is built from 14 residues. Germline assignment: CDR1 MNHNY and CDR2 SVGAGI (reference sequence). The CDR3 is CASRPNTGAGELFF. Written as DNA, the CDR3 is TGTGCCAGCAGACCAAATACAGGGGCCGGGGAGCTGTTTTTT.

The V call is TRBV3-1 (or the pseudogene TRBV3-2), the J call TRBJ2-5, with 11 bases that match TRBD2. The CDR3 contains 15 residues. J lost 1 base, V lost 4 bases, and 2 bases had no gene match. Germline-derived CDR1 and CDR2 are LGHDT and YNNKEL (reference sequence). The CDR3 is CASSPSGGFQETQYF. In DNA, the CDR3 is TGTGCCAGCAGCCCTAGCGGGGGGTTCCAAGAGACCCAGTACTTC.

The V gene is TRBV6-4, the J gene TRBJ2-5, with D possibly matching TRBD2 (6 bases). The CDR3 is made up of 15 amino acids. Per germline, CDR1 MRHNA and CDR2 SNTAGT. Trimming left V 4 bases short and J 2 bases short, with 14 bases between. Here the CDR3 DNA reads TGTGCCAGCAGTGGAGTCGGTAGCGGTCAAGAGACCCAGTACTTC. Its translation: CASSGVGSGQETQYF.

The CDR3 reads CASSLGGSTEAFF. The CDR3 coding sequence is TGTGCCAGCAGCCTCGGTGGGAGCACTGAAGCTTTCTTT. This sequence joins TRBV7-3 and TRBJ1-1; D is ambiguous. There are 13 residues in the CDR3. Germline assignment: CDR1 SGHTA and CDR2 FQGTGA. Trimming took off 5 bases at V and 4 bases at J, with 11 bases between the two ends. Complete variable domain (other parts from reference TRBV7-3 and TRBJ1-1): GAGVSQTPSNKVTEKGKYVELRCDPISGHTALYWYRQSLGQGPEFLIYFQGTGAADDSGLPNDRFFAVRPEGSVSTLKIQRTERGDSAVYLCASSLGGSTEAFFGQGTRLTVV.

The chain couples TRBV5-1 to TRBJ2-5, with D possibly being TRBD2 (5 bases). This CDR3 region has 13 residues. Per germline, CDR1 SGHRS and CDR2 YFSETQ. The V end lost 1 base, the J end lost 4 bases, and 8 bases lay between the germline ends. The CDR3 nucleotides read TGCGCCAGCAGCTTGTGGGCGGGAGAGACCCAGTACTTC. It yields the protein CASSLWAGETQYF.

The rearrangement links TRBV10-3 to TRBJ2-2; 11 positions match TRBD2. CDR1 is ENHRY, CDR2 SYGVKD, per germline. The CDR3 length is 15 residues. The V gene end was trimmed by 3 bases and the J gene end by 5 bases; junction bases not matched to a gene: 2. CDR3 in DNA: TGTGCCATCAGTGAACTAGCGGGAGATACCGGGGAGCTGTTTTTT. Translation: CAISELAGDTGELFF.

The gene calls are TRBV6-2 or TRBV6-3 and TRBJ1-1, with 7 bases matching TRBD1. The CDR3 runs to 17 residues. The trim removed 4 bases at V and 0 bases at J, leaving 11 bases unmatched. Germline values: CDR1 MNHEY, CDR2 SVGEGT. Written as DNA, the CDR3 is TGTGCCAGCAGTTTCAGGACAGGTGGAGGAATGAACACTGAAGCTTTCTTT. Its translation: CASSFRTGGGMNTEAFF.

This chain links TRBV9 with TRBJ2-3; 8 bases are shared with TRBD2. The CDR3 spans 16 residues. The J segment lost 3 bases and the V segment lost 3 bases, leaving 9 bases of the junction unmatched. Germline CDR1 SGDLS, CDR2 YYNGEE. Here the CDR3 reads CASSAGIGGATDTQYF. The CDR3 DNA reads TGTGCCAGCAGCGCGGGGATCGGGGGGGCGACAGATACGCAGTATTTT.

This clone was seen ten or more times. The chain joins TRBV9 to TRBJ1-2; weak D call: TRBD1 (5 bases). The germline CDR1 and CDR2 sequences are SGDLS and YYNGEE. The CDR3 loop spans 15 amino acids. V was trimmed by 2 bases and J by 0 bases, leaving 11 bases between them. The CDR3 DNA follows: TGTGCCAGCAGCGTTTCGGACACGGCTAACTATGGCTACACCTTC. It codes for CASSVSDTANYGYTF.

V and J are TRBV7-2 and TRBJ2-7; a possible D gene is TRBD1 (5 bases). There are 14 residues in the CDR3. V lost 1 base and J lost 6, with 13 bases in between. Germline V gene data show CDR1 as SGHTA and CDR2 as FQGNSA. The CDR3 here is CASSLVQGRSEQYF. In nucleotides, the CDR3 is TGTGCCAGCAGCTTAGTGCAGGGTAGGAGCGAGCAGTACTTC.

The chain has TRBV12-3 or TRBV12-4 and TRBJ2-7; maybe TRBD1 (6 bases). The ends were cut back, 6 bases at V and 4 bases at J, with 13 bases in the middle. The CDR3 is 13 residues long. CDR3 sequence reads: CASRLEDRYEQYF. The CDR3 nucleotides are TGTGCCAGCAGGCTCGAGGACAGATACGAGCAGTACTTC.

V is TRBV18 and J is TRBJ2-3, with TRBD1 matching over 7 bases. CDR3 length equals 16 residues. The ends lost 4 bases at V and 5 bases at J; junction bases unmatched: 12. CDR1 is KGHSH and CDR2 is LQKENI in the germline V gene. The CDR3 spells CASSHRDSQMGDTQYF. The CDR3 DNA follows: TGTGCCAGCTCACACCGGGACAGCCAGATGGGAGATACGCAGTATTTT.

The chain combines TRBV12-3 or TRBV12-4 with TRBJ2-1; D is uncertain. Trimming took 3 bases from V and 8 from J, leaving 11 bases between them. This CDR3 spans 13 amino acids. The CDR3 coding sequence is TGTGCCAGCAGTTTTTGGGCATGGGATGAGCAGTTCTTC. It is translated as CASSFWAWDEQFF.

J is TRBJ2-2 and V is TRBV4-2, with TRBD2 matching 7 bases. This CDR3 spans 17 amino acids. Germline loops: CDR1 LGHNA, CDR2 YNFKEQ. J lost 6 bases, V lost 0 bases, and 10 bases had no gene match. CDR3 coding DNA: TGTGCCAGCAGCCAAGATACGGGAGGCCGGGCCGCCGGGGAGCTGTTTTTT. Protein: CASSQDTGGRAAGELFF.

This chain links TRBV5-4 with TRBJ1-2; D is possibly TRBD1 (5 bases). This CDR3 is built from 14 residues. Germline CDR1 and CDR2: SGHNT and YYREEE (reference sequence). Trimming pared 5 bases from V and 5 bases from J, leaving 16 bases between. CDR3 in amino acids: CASRPGGVGYGYTF. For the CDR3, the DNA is TGTGCCAGCAGGCCCGGGGGGGTTGGATATGGCTACACCTTC.

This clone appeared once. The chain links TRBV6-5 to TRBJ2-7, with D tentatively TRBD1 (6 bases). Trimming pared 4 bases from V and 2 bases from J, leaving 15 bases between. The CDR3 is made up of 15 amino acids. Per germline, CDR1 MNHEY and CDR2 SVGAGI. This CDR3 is CASSSSTGHTYEQYF. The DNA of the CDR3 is TGTGCCAGCAGTTCCTCTACAGGGCACACCTACGAGCAGTACTTC.

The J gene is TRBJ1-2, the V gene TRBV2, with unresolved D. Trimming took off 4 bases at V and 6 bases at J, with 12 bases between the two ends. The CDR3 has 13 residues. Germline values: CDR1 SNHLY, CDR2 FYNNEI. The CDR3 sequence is CASSVAGGNGYTF. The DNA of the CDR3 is TGTGCCAGCAGTGTCGCAGGAGGCAATGGCTACACCTTC.

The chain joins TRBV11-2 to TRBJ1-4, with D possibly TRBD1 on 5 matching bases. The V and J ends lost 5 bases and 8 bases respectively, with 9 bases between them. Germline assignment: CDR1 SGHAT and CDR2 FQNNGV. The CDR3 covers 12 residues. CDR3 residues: CASSVDREKLFF. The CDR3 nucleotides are TGTGCCAGCAGCGTCGACAGAGAAAAACTGTTTTTT.

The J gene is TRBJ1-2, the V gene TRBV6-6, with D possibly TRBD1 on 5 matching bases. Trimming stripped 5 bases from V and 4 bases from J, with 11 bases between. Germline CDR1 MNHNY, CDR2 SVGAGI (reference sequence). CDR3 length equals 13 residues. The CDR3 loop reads CASSLGVGYGYTF. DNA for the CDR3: TGTGCCAGCAGTCTAGGGGTGGGCTATGGCTACACCTTC.

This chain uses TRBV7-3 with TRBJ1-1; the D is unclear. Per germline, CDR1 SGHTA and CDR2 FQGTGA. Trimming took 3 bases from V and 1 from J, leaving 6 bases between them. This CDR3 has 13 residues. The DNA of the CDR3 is TGTGCCAGCAGCTTGCGCCGGAACACTGAAGCTTTCTTT. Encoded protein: CASSLRRNTEAFF.